The 26 T cell receptor beta chains in this list originate from one sample, sequenced in a study of Graves' ophthalmopathy and Graves' hyperthyroidism. From RNA, the CDR3 regions of TCR beta chains were amplified and sequenced. HTBI-primed first-round RT-PCR preceded second-round multiplex PCR. Using its own MiXCR run on the multiplex PCR reads, TCRdb lists one record per CDR3 protein. The sample carries hundreds of thousands of distinct CDR3 sequences, around 20% recorded once. The specimen was peripheral blood. The receptors come from a woman between 18 and 29 years old with stable Graves' hyperthyroidism.

This clonotype was recorded many times. This chain links TRBV25-1 with TRBJ2-7; possibly TRBD2 for D (6 bases). Between the trimmed V and J ends, which lost 3 bases and 2 bases, there was a span of 14 bases. Germline V CDR1 and CDR2: MGHDK, SYGVNS. There are 15 residues in the CDR3. CDR3 in DNA: TGTGCCAGCAGTGACCGGGAGCTATCCACCTACGAGCAGTACTTC. Translated, it gives CASSDRELSTYEQYF.

In this sample, this clonotype turned up many times. This chain links TRBV29-1 with TRBJ2-5, with 12 bases that match TRBD2. The CDR3 has 15 residues. Trimming removed 4 bases from V and 4 bases from J; junction bases left unmatched: 7. Germline values: CDR1 SQVTM, CDR2 ANQGSEA. In DNA form, the CDR3 reads TGCAGCGTTGGGTTGACTAGCGGGGGTGGAGAGACCCAGTACTTC. This gives the protein CSVGLTSGGGETQYF.

The chain combines TRBV7-2 with TRBJ2-7; D ambiguous. This CDR3 is 15 amino acids long. The germline CDR1 and CDR2 sequences are SGHTA and FQGNSA. The germline V and J ends were trimmed by 0 bases and 3 bases, with 12 bases remaining between them. The CDR3 reads CASSLASGSVYEQYF. CDR3 DNA sequence: TGTGCCAGCAGCTTAGCCTCCGGGTCCGTCTACGAGCAGTACTTC.

The chain combines TRBV12-3 or TRBV12-4 with TRBJ1-1, with D perhaps TRBD1 (5 bases). The CDR3 is 14 residues long. The germline V and J ends were trimmed by 1 base and 6 bases, with 12 bases remaining between them. CDR3: CASSLVVGTSEAFF. In nucleotides, the CDR3 is TGTGCCAGCAGTTTAGTCGTAGGGACTTCTGAAGCTTTCTTT.

As for this clonotype: This could be a read error, since a much larger clone is one nucleotide away. The chain uses TRBV13 and TRBJ2-5; the D gene is possibly TRBD2 (6 bases). The CDR3 length is 14 residues. Germline-derived CDR1 and CDR2 are PRHDT and FYEKMQ (reference sequence). The V and J ends lost 4 bases and 10 bases respectively, with 19 bases between them. As DNA, the CDR3 is TGTGCCAGCAGCTCGGCCGGGGGATTGGGTATCCAGTACTTC. It yields the protein CASSSAGGLGIQYF.

The chain employs TRBV6-2 or TRBV6-3 and TRBJ2-2; 8 nucleotides line up with TRBD1. Per germline, CDR1 MNHEY and CDR2 SVGEGT. This CDR3 contains 17 residues. V was clipped by 3 bases and J by 6 bases; unmatched bases: 12. CDR3 amino acids: CASSYRRQGRFAGELFF. CDR3 nucleotide sequence: TGTGCCAGCAGTTATAGGAGACAGGGGCGTTTCGCCGGGGAGCTGTTTTTT.

This clonotype was recorded many times. This chain uses TRBV28 with TRBJ2-5; a possible D gene is TRBD2 (6 bases). Germline CDR1 and CDR2: MDHEN and SYDVKM. Deletions cut 5 bases from V and 4 bases from J, with 23 bases between. The CDR3 extends over 17 amino acids. CDR3 region: CASSIKRGGFGGETQYF. The CDR3 nucleotides read TGTGCCAGCAGTATAAAACGGGGAGGATTTGGGGGAGAGACCCAGTACTTC.

Ten or more counts support this clonotype. V and J are TRBV11-2 and TRBJ2-3; TRBD1 matches 7 bases. With 4 bases clipped from V and 5 bases from J, the junction kept 9 bases outside the gene matches. This CDR3 has 15 residues. CDR1 is SGHAT, CDR2 FQNNGV, per germline. The CDR3 nucleotides are TGTGCCAGCAGCTCCGCAGGGGGTCGAGGAGATACGCAGTATTTT. Its translation: CASSSAGGRGDTQYF.

In this sample, this clonotype turned up many times. The V and J genes are TRBV15 and TRBJ2-7; D is perhaps TRBD2 (7 bases). Germline V gene sequence: CDR1 LNHNV, CDR2 YYDKDF (reference sequence). Between the trimmed V and J ends, which lost 8 bases and 6 bases, there was a span of 17 bases. CDR3 length: 13 amino acids. CDR3 amino acids: CATAGGALTEQYF. The CDR3, as DNA: TGTGCCACCGCTGGGGGGGCGCTTACCGAGCAGTACTTC.

In this sample, this clonotype turned up a few times. The chain uses TRBV4-2 and TRBJ2-7; either TRBD1 or TRBD2 may fit D (5 bases each). This CDR3 is built from 14 residues. Germline-derived CDR1 and CDR2 are LGHNA and YNFKEQ. The V end lost 4 bases, the J end lost 2 bases, and 12 bases lay between the germline ends. CDR3 nucleotide sequence: TGTGCCAGCAGCCCCCGGGACCGACCCTACGAGCAGTACTTC. Its translation: CASSPRDRPYEQYF.

The gene calls are TRBV28 and TRBJ2-7; TRBD2 might be the D (5 bases). CDR3 size: 13 residues. V lost 4 bases and J lost 4, with 11 bases in between. Germline lookup yields CDR1 MDHEN and CDR2 SYDVKM. The CDR3 DNA sequence: TGTGCCAGCAGTTGGGAGTTCGGTTACGAGCAGTACTTC. Residues: CASSWEFGYEQYF.

This clonotype was observed at least ten times. The chain uses TRBV20-1 and TRBJ2-5; 10 bases fit TRBD2. V trimming: 3 bases; J trimming: 7 bases; junction bases outside the gene matches: 11. This CDR3 spans 15 amino acids. Germline V gene lookup returns CDR1 DFQATT and CDR2 SNEGSKA (reference sequence). CDR3 protein: CSASGKREGARTQYF. The CDR3 nucleotides read TGCAGTGCTAGCGGCAAGCGGGAGGGCGCCAGGACCCAGTACTTC.

This clonotype occurred many times. V and J are TRBV6-2 or TRBV6-3 and TRBJ2-7; TRBD1 matches 9 bases. The germline gives CDR1 MNHEY, CDR2 SVGEGT. V was pared by 5 bases and J by 3 bases, with 11 bases of the junction left unmatched. This CDR3 spans 16 amino acids. The CDR3 coding sequence is TGTGCCAGCAGTACCTCGAGGACAGGGGTATTCTACGAGCAGTACTTC. Amino acids: CASSTSRTGVFYEQYF.

V and J are TRBV20-1 and TRBJ1-2, with D unclear. V lost 6 bases and J lost 2, with 13 bases in between. CDR1 is DFQATT, CDR2 SNEGSKA, per germline (reference sequence). The CDR3 is 13 residues long. CDR3 sequence (DNA): TGCAGTGCCCCACCCCAAGGCAACTATGGCTACACCTTC. It codes for CSAPPQGNYGYTF.

This clonotype was seen at least ten times. The CDR3 here is CASSPYPGRANTGELFF. For the CDR3, the DNA is TGTGCCAGCAGCCCGTACCCCGGCAGGGCGAACACCGGGGAGCTGTTTTTT. The rearrangement joins TRBV11-1 to TRBJ2-2, with D possibly TRBD1 on 5 matching bases. Germline lookup yields CDR1 SGHAT and CDR2 FQDESV (reference sequence). The V end lost 5 bases, the J end lost 0 bases, and 16 bases lay between the germline ends. The CDR3 runs to 17 residues. Variable domain in full (rest from reference TRBV11-1 and TRBJ2-2): EAEVAQSPRYKITEKSQAVAFWCDPISGHATLYWYRQILGQGPELLVQFQDESVVDDSQLPKDRFSAERLKGVDSTLKIQPAELGDSAMYLCASSPYPGRANTGELFFGEGSRLTVL.

For this clonotype: Sequence at one end of the junction differs from germline and may be a read error. This chain uses TRBV28 with TRBJ2-4; 8 bases are a match to TRBD1. Germline loops: CDR1 MDHEN, CDR2 SYDVKM. The CDR3 sequence is 13 residues long. In DNA, the CDR3 is TGTGCCAGCATGGGACAGGACAGAAACATTAAGTACTTC. This gives the protein CASMGQDRNIKYF.

The sample holds many counts of this clonotype. CDR3 residues: CSVVTGGLETQYF. For the CDR3, the DNA is TGCAGCGTTGTAACGGGAGGCCTTGAGACCCAGTACTTC. The chain is built from TRBV29-1 and TRBJ2-5; 7 bases are shared with TRBD2. Trimming took 4 bases from V and 5 from J; bases not matched to a gene: 7. There are 13 residues in the CDR3. Germline V gene data show CDR1 as SQVTM and CDR2 as ANQGSEA.

This chain joins TRBV4-2 and TRBJ2-5; D is undetermined. The CDR3 sequence is 15 residues long. The germline CDR1 and CDR2 sequences are LGHNA and YNFKEQ. Deletions cut 0 bases from V and 1 base from J, with 9 bases between. The CDR3 is CASSQDRLPQETQYF. The CDR3 nucleotides are TGTGCCAGCAGCCAAGATAGGCTACCCCAAGAGACCCAGTACTTC.

This clonotype was counted at least ten times. The chain couples TRBV20-1 to TRBJ2-5, with TRBD1 matching over 9 bases. V lost 5 bases, J lost 4 bases, and 5 bases stayed unmatched. The germline V gene encodes CDR1 DFQATT and CDR2 SNEGSKA (reference sequence). This CDR3 has 13 amino acids. This chain's CDR3 is CSARGQGRETQYF. CDR3 bases: TGCAGTGCTCGGGGACAGGGAAGAGAGACCCAGTACTTC.

The table lists this clonotype with a few counts. V and J are TRBV20-1 and TRBJ2-7, with D perhaps matching TRBD1 or TRBD2 (7 bases each). CDR3 size: 15 residues. The germline CDR1 and CDR2 sequences are DFQATT and SNEGSKA (reference sequence). Trimming stripped 5 bases from V and 5 bases from J, with 22 bases between. This chain's CDR3 is CSAPDREGKDNEQYF. Here the CDR3 DNA reads TGCAGTGCTCCCGACAGGGAGGGCAAGGACAACGAGCAGTACTTC.

This clonotype was counted ten times or more. V is TRBV5-1 and J is TRBJ1-5; D ambiguous. The germline gives CDR1 SGHRS, CDR2 YFSETQ. The V and J ends lost 0 bases and 3 bases respectively, with 4 bases between them. CDR3 size: 13 residues. The CDR3 reads CASSLDVNQPQHF. CDR3 bases: TGCGCCAGCAGCTTGGACGTCAATCAGCCCCAGCATTTT.

This clonotype came up many times. The V and J genes are TRBV7-3 and TRBJ2-2, with D perhaps matching TRBD2 (5 bases). This CDR3 is 15 amino acids long. Per the germline V gene, CDR1 is SGHTA and CDR2 is FQGTGA. V dropped 4 bases and J dropped 1 base, with 10 bases sitting between them. CDR3 bases: TGTGCCAGCAGCTCTCTCGGAGGGAACACCGGGGAGCTGTTTTTT. The encoded protein is CASSSLGGNTGELFF.

This clonotype was counted many times. V and J are TRBV5-1 and TRBJ1-1; 8 bases match TRBD1. Germline V gives CDR1 SGHRS, CDR2 YFSETQ. With V trimmed by 6 bases and J by 4 bases, 5 bases remained unmatched. The CDR3 has 13 amino acids. The CDR3 DNA is TGCGCCAGCACCAACGACAGGGGCACTGAAGCTTTCTTT. Translating it yields CASTNDRGTEAFF.

This clonotype was seen many times. This chain joins TRBV12-3 or TRBV12-4 and TRBJ2-5, with D possibly being TRBD2 (5 bases). This CDR3 contains 14 residues. Trimming removed 1 base at V and 2 bases at J, with 8 bases between. The CDR3 loop reads CASSLVDLQETQYF. DNA of the CDR3: TGTGCCAGCAGTTTAGTGGACTTACAAGAGACCCAGTACTTC.

This clonotype was seen ten or more times. This sequence joins TRBV6-5 and TRBJ2-7; D gene unclear. The CDR3 consists of 12 residues. Trimming left V 5 bases short and J 5 bases short, with 10 bases between. The germline CDR1 and CDR2 sequences are MNHEY and SVGAGI. In DNA, the CDR3 is TGTGCCAGCAGTCCTTTACTCAACGAGCAGTACTTC. Protein product: CASSPLLNEQYF.

In this sample, this clonotype turned up a few times. The junction departs from germline at one end; a sequencing error may be responsible. The rearrangement uses TRBV6-1 and TRBJ2-4; no clear D gene. The CDR3 totals 14 residues. Germline-derived CDR1 and CDR2 are MNHNS and SASEGT. CDR3 sequence reads: CASSAATAKNIKYF. CDR3 DNA sequence: TGTGCCAGCAGTGCGGCTACAGCCAAAAACATTAAGTACTTC.